The sequence of this T cell receptor beta chain was determined in a study of T cells after yellow fever vaccination (dated by TCRdb to about 2019). General notes on the study: Libraries from fractions with low cell numbers were prepared with the SMART-Seq v4 Ultra Low Input RNA kit. The cohort comprised two healthy male donors, one aged 18 to 29 and one aged 30 to 40 years. Blood was collected at multiple timepoints before and after primary and secondary immunization, and bulk PBMC replicates and cell subsets were isolated. To follow T-cell clones before and after primary and booster YFV17D yellow fever vaccination, bulk TCR alpha and beta repertoires were sequenced over time. General study outcomes and caveats: The secondary T-cell response was weaker than the primary response but faster, peaking on day 5 instead of day 15. Because the study included only a couple of donors, the extent to which the findings can be generalized is limited. A small fraction of clonotypes showed up in both the CD4 and CD8 compartments, probably as a result of convergent recombination. FACS-sorted repertoires could contain abundant contaminating clonotypes from the bulk population, so computational filtering was required. After the booster, most of the clones that had expanded following primary vaccination were detected again (around 95% of CD4 and around 90% of CD8), which suggests that memory was broadly maintained.

The sample's treatment or condition, from its label and the paper: live attenuated yellow fever vaccine strain. At each blood-draw timepoint, two biological replicates of bulk PBMCs were obtained. A standard Ficoll-Paque protocol was used to isolate PBMCs from peripheral blood. TriZol was used to extract RNA from bulk PBMCs, from CD4 and CD8 fractions, and from dextramer-positive and dextramer-negative fractions. TCR cDNA was synthesized by 5'RACE template switching, through which a universal primer site and unique molecular identifiers were introduced. Priming for cDNA synthesis came from both the TCR alpha and TCR beta constant segments. Library amplification used two PCR steps, and the second PCR step added sample barcodes and sequencing adapters. Sequencing of libraries was done on Illumina HiSeq 2500 (2x100 bp) or NovaSeq (2x150 bp). Under the source paper's analysis protocol: Reads were demultiplexed and collapsed into UMI consensus sequences with MIGEC, and V(D)J alignment was performed with MiXCR. Using edgeR on replicate PBMC samples, clonotypes were called vaccine-responding if FDR was below 0.01 and the log2 fold change was above 5 up to day 15. Each bulk clonotype was labeled CD4 or CD8 based on which sequenced repertoire, CD4 or CD8, contained the clonotype at higher abundance. TCRdb passed the public sequencing reads through fastp at Q25 and MiXCR, retaining productive beta sequences. Rows merge per CDR3 protein into single entries with the most common DNA and genes. The V and J calls were not made by the authors but by TCRdb's processing. A total of 450,000 to 550,000 distinct CDR3 sequences appear in this sample, less than 25% of them only once. The top ten constitute 16% of the sample.

Concerning this clonotype: No cognate antigen has been identified for it. No much larger clone exists at a distance of one base, and base qualities are not known.

From cysteine to phenylalanine, the CDR3 is 19 amino acids long. The retained sequence is limited to the CDR3, 57 bases, with the frame set at the first base. V sheds 0 bases and J sheds 2 bases, leaving 23 bases between their ends. The germline V gene encodes CDR1 MNHEY and CDR2 SVGAGI. Specimen: PBMCs, collected roughly 20 days after the first yellow fever vaccination. Here the chain combines TRBV6-5 and TRBJ2-7; matching of 6 bases hints at TRBD1 as the D gene. The TCR sequence derives from a man younger than 30 who received the YFV17D yellow fever vaccine. The CDR3 has the sequence CASSYSKGHFSGVPYEQYF. The DNA sequence reads TGTGCCAGCAGTTACTCGAAGGGCCACTTCTCAGGGGTCCCCTACGAGCAGTACTTC.